This TCR beta chain was documented in a study of shared clonotypes between healthy human individuals (dated by TCRdb to the early 2020s). Regarding the complete study: A few men and a couple of women, aged 18 to 49 years, made up the cohort. Per donor, leukapheresis produced somewhere between about 0.9 and 9 billion PBMCs. Blood TCR repertoires of four to six healthy adults were deeply sequenced to estimate repertoire size and the extent of clonotype sharing between individuals. For each donor, CD4 naive and CD4 memory were each given three plates, CD8 naive was given two plates, and CD8 memory was given one plate. To increase sequencing depth and limit assay-specific biases, different laboratories used diverse techniques to prepare libraries and sequence TCR repertoires.

On this clone: Its antigen remains unidentified. The input lacks base qualities; no much larger clone sits a single base away.

Using the deep immunoSEQ assay, TCR CDR3 regions were amplified from genomic DNA by multiplex PCR. Extracted genomic DNA from each cell subset was spread evenly across all wells of several immunoSEQ 96-well plates, with each plate serving as a replicate. For sorted subsets, each replicate PCR was loaded with 200 to 250 ng genomic DNA, equivalent to approximately 27,000 T cell genomes. Purified libraries were quantified with a Qubit 3.0 fluorometer, sized on a Bioanalyzer 2100, and re-quantified with the KAPA Library Quantification kit. A separate single-read 150-cycle Illumina NextSeq 550 flow cell was used to sequence each immunoSEQ 96-well plate. The paper's data handling went like this. The immunoSEQ output contained only junctional sequences without quality scores, so filtering could not match that applied to full-length reads. To assign V/J genes and CDR3, sequences were annotated using PyIR, a Python wrapper for IgBLAST v1.9, with IMGT germline references. Any read was removed if the V/J assignment was weak (E-value above 1e-6), the CDR3 was missing, or the read contained stop codons, out-of-frame junctions, or ambiguous translated residues. V3J clonotypes were defined as sequences sharing an identical inferred V gene, J gene, and CDR3 amino acid sequence. The percentage overlap between two repertoires was calculated by dividing the number of shared unique clonotypes by the size of the smaller repertoire. Repertoire richness was assessed with RTK rarefaction, the Chao1 estimator, and Recon v2.1 estimates of unobserved clonotypes. Generation probabilities for all TCRbeta clonotypes obtained by the gDNA method from a few donors were computed using OLGA. TCRdb carries this immuneACCESS record with in-frame sequences only. Its versions omit some clonotypes, under half of them owing to an unresolved V gene in the studies checked, with the rest unexplained. V and J calls and clone size are copied from that table; D and trimming were computed from the DNA. The sample contains roughly 1,000,000 clones, about four fifths of them found a single time. The ten largest clonotypes hold under 0.8% of the sample.

Healthy HIV-negative adults with no recently reported acute infections or vaccinations were included as donors. All donors were Caucasian adults living in Nashville, Tennessee, USA. CD4+ T cells were enriched by magnetic negative selection; naive cells were then positively selected on CD45RA, and the negative fraction formed the memory subset. Blood was obtained by leukapheresis, after which PBMCs were separated by Ficoll-Histopaque density gradient centrifugation and cryopreserved in liquid nitrogen vapor phase. Analytical flow cytometry was used to check the purity and quantity of every magnetically sorted T cell population. Each sorted fraction had its genomic DNA isolated and then quantified by UV absorbance on a Nanodrop 2000c. Trimming accounts for 6 bases at V and 2 bases at J, while the number of junction bases matched to no gene is 7. The germline V gene specifies SGDLS as CDR1 and YYNGEE as CDR2. CDR3 length: 14 amino acids, cysteine to phenylalanine. The only DNA kept is the CDR3, 42 bases in frame from the first base.

Broad study findings and their caveats: Only blood was sampled, and tissue TCR repertoires likely differ from those in blood. Compared with non-shared clonotypes, the clonotypes found in all four sorted-subset donors had higher generation probabilities. Naive subsets generally had larger estimated clonotype richness than memory subsets. Pairwise subsampling indicated that sequencing depth was expected to affect the degree of clonotype sharing among donors. Rarefaction of sorted-subset datasets indicated incomplete sequencing despite the large sequencing depth. Because the study included a small number of donors, the genetic and exposure-history diversity represented was limited. When four donors were compared, the shared fraction of clonotypes was about 5% for naive CD4, roughly 3.3% for naive CD8, about 2.5% for memory CD4, and 0.4% for memory CD8.

The sample was memory CD4+ T cells from PBMCs. Sample cell subset or site, as interpreted from the label and publication: CD45RA-negative fraction. This receptor chain uses TRBV9 and TRBJ2-5; the central 7 bases match TRBD2. The source of this sequence is a man between 18 and 35 years old in good health. Some clones in this sample may be carry-over from other donors' samples. CDR3 sequence: CASNNGLVQETQYF. The nucleotides read TGTGCCAGCAACAATGGACTAGTGCAAGAGACCCAGTACTTC.